The 10 T cell receptor beta chains below were found in one sample sequenced in a study of OX40 agonist ivuxolimab in advanced cancers. The table came from immunoSEQ multiplex PCR; TCRdb's copy has only in-frame clones and leaves some out. Here the sample spans 68,000 or so clones, 83% being singletons. This specimen was CD4+ or CD8+ T cells sorted from blood, taken in a trial of the OX40 agonist ivuxolimab. The receptor set was obtained from an adult with an advanced solid tumor such as melanoma, head and neck, liver or kidney cancer.

This sequence joins TRBV5-1 and TRBJ2-5, with D perhaps given as TRBD1 or TRBD2 (5 bases each). This CDR3 comprises 14 residues. V lost 0 bases to trimming and J lost 7 bases, with 13 bases between them. In germline, CDR1 is SGHRS, CDR2 YFSETQ. In DNA, the CDR3 is TGCGCCAGCAGCTTGGAGGACACTAGTGGGACCCAGTACTTC. Protein sequence: CASSLEDTSGTQYF.

J is TRBJ1-1 and V is TRBV28, with D possibly TRBD1 on 5 matching bases. CDR1 is MDHEN, CDR2 SYDVKM, per germline. V gave up 2 bases and J gave up 0 bases, with 10 bases separating them. CDR3 length: 15 residues. The CDR3 nucleotides read TGTGCCAGCAGTTTAGGGGCCCCTGTGAACACTGAAGCTTTCTTT. Translation: CASSLGAPVNTEAFF.

This chain joins TRBV28 and TRBJ2-5; D is perhaps TRBD1 (5 bases). The CDR3 has 18 residues. CDR1 is MDHEN and CDR2 is SYDVKM in the germline V gene. V dropped 6 bases and J dropped 5 bases, with 28 bases sitting between them. CDR3 residues: CASRPRVGRKTVQETQYF. CDR3 bases: TGTGCCAGCAGGCCCCGTGTGGGGCGAAAAACCGTACAGGAGACCCAGTACTTC.

The chain links TRBV5-8 to TRBJ2-6, with D possibly being TRBD1 (6 bases). V was cut by 2 bases and J by 2 bases, with 11 bases left in between. CDR3 size: 16 residues. CDR1 is SGHTS and CDR2 is YDEGEE in the germline V gene. The CDR3, as DNA: TGTGCCAGCAGCTTCGACAGGTGGGCTGGGGCCAACGTCCTGACTTTC. This sequence encodes CASSFDRWAGANVLTF.

This clone was detected once. V is TRBV6-1 and J is TRBJ1-1; 7 bases are a match to TRBD1. The CDR3 spans 12 residues. After removal of 9 bases from V and 5 bases from J, the junction contained 6 bases not matched to a gene. CDR1 is MNHNS, CDR2 SASEGT, per germline. In nucleotides, the CDR3 is TGTGCCAGTCTCAGGGGGGAAACTGAAGCTTTCTTT. Its protein is CASLRGETEAFF.

This chain links TRBV4-2 with TRBJ2-2; 9 bases fit TRBD2. In germline, CDR1 is LGHNA, CDR2 YNFKEQ. The ends lost 2 bases at V and 0 bases at J; junction bases unmatched: 7. CDR3 length: 18 amino acids. The CDR3 DNA reads as TGTGCCAGCAGCCAAAACAGCGGGGGGACCCCGAACACCGGGGAGCTGTTTTTT. Protein product: CASSQNSGGTPNTGELFF.

The chain links TRBV7-2 to TRBJ1-4, with 11 bases lining up with TRBD1. Losses at the gene ends were 7 bases for V and 5 bases for J; bases not matched to a gene: 3. There are 14 residues in the CDR3. The germline CDR1 and CDR2 sequences are SGHTA and FQGNSA. The CDR3 region has the DNA TGTGCCAGCACCGGGACAGGGGGGAATGAAAAACTGTTTTTT. Translated, it gives CASTGTGGNEKLFF.

This clone was counted between two and nine times. J is TRBJ2-6 and V is TRBV5-1; 8 bases line up with TRBD1. V dropped 3 bases and J dropped 6; count of bases not matched to a gene: 11. Germline assignment: CDR1 SGHRS and CDR2 YFSETQ. The CDR3 is made up of 17 amino acids. This chain's CDR3 is CASSYGQGATTANVLTF. The CDR3 bases are TGCGCCAGCAGCTATGGACAGGGCGCAACGACGGCCAACGTCCTGACTTTC.

This sequence joins TRBV7-9 and TRBJ2-2, with D hard to call. Germline CDR1 and CDR2: SEHNR and FQNEAQ (reference sequence). The CDR3 contains 14 residues. Trimming left V 8 bases short and J 5 bases short, with 15 bases between. The CDR3 spells CASRAMAQTGELFF. The CDR3 coding sequence is TGTGCCAGCCGAGCCATGGCTCAAACCGGGGAGCTGTTTTTT. Complete variable domain (other parts from reference TRBV7-9 and TRBJ2-2): DTGVSQNPRHKITKRGQNVTFRCDPISEHNRLYWYRQTLGQGPEFLTYFQNEAQLEKSRLLSDRFSAERPKGSFSTLEIQRTEQGDSAMYLCASRAMAQTGELFFGEGSRLTVL.

This clone was seen just once. The gene calls are TRBV29-1 and TRBJ2-5; TRBD1 or TRBD2 may be the D gene (6 bases each). Deletions cut 7 bases from V and 6 bases from J, with 15 bases between. The germline CDR1 and CDR2 sequences are SQVTM and ANQGSEA. CDR3 length: 12 residues. The chain's CDR3 is CSGGHGGQTQYF. CDR3 in DNA: TGCAGCGGGGGACACGGGGGACAGACCCAGTACTTC.